Shown below are 30 T cell receptor beta chains from a single sample sequenced in a study of cytomegalovirus exposure and HLA in healthy donors. PCR employed 60 Vbeta and 13 Jbeta primers. Repertoires were generated with immunoSEQ multiplex PCR, while TCRdb's copy carries only in-frame clones and drops some. The sample includes approximately 140,000 clones, roughly three quarters of them seen just once. Material: PBMCs. The source of these receptors is a female donor in good health and CMV-seronegative.

This clone showed up just a few times. This chain links TRBV2 with TRBJ2-1; no reliable D call. The CDR3 runs 13 residues. V lost 6 bases to trimming and J lost 0 bases, with 6 bases between them. The germline gives CDR1 SNHLY, CDR2 FYNNEI. The CDR3 sequence: CASSLSSYNEQFF. DNA of the CDR3: TGTGCCAGCAGCCTGAGCTCCTACAATGAGCAGTTCTTC. The whole variable domain, remainder taken from reference TRBV2 and TRBJ2-1, is EPEVTQTPSHQVTQMGQEVILRCVPISNHLYFYWYRQILGQKVEFLVSFYNNEISEKSEIFDDQFSVERPDGSNFTLKIRSTKLEDSAMYFCASSLSSYNEQFFGPGTRLTVL.

Notes on this clone: The same CDR3 arises from other DNA sequences in this sample as well. The chain carries TRBV25-1 and TRBJ1-1; TRBD1 agrees at 8 bases. Germline CDR1 MGHDK, CDR2 SYGVNS. The CDR3 covers 13 residues. V lost 6 bases to trimming and J lost 4 bases; unmatched junction nucleotides: 4. CDR3 sequence reads: CASSRGQGTEAFF. DNA for the CDR3: TGTGCCAGCAGCCGTGGACAGGGCACTGAAGCTTTCTTT.

This clone has just a few counts. CDR3 in amino acids: CASENEQGDTEAFF. The CDR3 nucleotides read TGTGCCAGCGAAAACGAACAGGGGGACACTGAAGCTTTCTTT. The rearrangement joins TRBV2 to TRBJ1-1, with TRBD1 matching 8 bases. After removal of 8 bases from V and 3 bases from J, the junction contained 8 bases not matched to a gene. This CDR3 is 14 amino acids long. Germline lookup yields CDR1 SNHLY and CDR2 FYNNEI.

The genes are TRBV7-2 and TRBJ2-1; 7 bases match TRBD1. With V trimmed by 4 bases and J by 6 bases, 6 bases remained unmatched. The CDR3 sequence is 14 residues long. Germline V gives CDR1 SGHTA, CDR2 FQGNSA. The CDR3 reads CASSYDRVGNEQFF. CDR3 nucleotides: TGTGCCAGCAGCTATGACAGGGTAGGCAATGAGCAGTTCTTC.

V usage is TRBV5-1 and J usage is TRBJ2-7, with TRBD1 matching 10 bases. The V and J ends lost 4 bases and 4 bases, in that order; junction bases with no gene match: 8. The CDR3 covers 15 residues. Germline CDR1 and CDR2: SGHRS and YFSETQ. The CDR3 nucleotides read TGCGCCAGCAGCGTATTGAGGGACAGGGGTTACGAGCAGTACTTC. Amino acids: CASSVLRDRGYEQYF.

The rearrangement uses TRBV15 and TRBJ1-2; TRBD1 agrees at 7 bases. V was clipped by 4 bases and J by 4 bases; unmatched bases: 9. Per germline, CDR1 LNHNV and CDR2 YYDKDF (reference sequence). The CDR3 is 15 residues long. This CDR3 is CATSNKRDSIYGYTF. The DNA for the CDR3 is TGTGCCACCAGCAACAAACGGGACAGCATCTATGGCTACACCTTC.

V is TRBV27 and J is TRBJ2-3; D might be TRBD2 (6 bases). The CDR3 is 18 amino acids. Trimming pared 6 bases from V and 1 base from J, leaving 23 bases between. Germline CDR1 reads MNHEY; CDR2 reads SMNVEV (reference sequence). The CDR3 is CASSTPGLRLVGTDTQYF. CDR3 in DNA: TGTGCCAGCAGCACACCCGGACTCCGACTAGTTGGCACAGATACGCAGTATTTT.

V gene TRBV29-1 combines with J gene TRBJ2-3; 13 bases are a match to TRBD2. CDR1 is SQVTM and CDR2 is ANQGSEA in the germline V gene. J lost 0 bases, V lost 3 bases, and 0 bases had no gene match. This CDR3 has 15 residues. The CDR3 reads CSVETSGGSTDTQYF. Written as DNA, the CDR3 is TGCAGCGTTGAGACTAGCGGGGGGAGCACAGATACGCAGTATTTT.

V is TRBV7-9 and J is TRBJ2-7, with 7 nucleotides matching TRBD1. This CDR3 is built from 15 residues. Germline V gene sequence: CDR1 SEHNR, CDR2 FQNEAQ (reference sequence). V dropped 5 bases and J dropped 2; count of bases not matched to a gene: 9. The CDR3 nucleotides read TGTGCCAGCAGCGGCCGACAGGGACGGACCTACGAGCAGTACTTC. It codes for CASSGRQGRTYEQYF.

The chain employs TRBV15 and TRBJ2-1; the match to TRBD2 covers 8 bases. With V trimmed by 3 bases and J by 7 bases, 8 bases remained unmatched. The CDR3 runs 15 residues. CDR1 LNHNV and CDR2 YYDKDF come from the germline V gene (reference sequence). In DNA form, the CDR3 reads TGTGCCACCAGCAGTAAGCGGGGGCACCGTAATGAGCAGTTCTTC. Its translation is CATSSKRGHRNEQFF.

The chain couples TRBV5-7 to TRBJ1-4, with D unresolved. TRBV5-7 is an ORF for which the function is uncertain. V gave up 0 bases and J gave up 0 bases, with 9 bases separating them. This CDR3 region has 16 residues. DNA for the CDR3: TGTGCCAGCAGCTTGGTCGACAAGGCAACTAATGAAAAACTGTTTTTT. Its translation is CASSLVDKATNEKLFF.

The chain is built from TRBV2 and TRBJ2-7; tentative D call: TRBD1 (6 bases). The CDR3 contains 14 residues. The V gene lost 1 base and the J gene lost 4 bases, with 11 bases spanning the gap. The germline V gene encodes CDR1 SNHLY and CDR2 FYNNEI. CDR3 sequence reads: CASSEVRQGYEQYF. The CDR3 nucleotides read TGTGCCAGCAGTGAAGTTCGGCAGGGGTACGAGCAGTACTTC.

The chain combines TRBV11-3 with TRBJ2-1, with D maybe TRBD1 (6 bases). The CDR3 is 14 amino acids. Germline CDR1 is SGHNT and CDR2 is YENEEA. V lost 9 bases, J lost 4 bases, and 16 bases lay in between. The CDR3 loop reads CASRGSPIYNEQFF. CDR3 DNA sequence: TGTGCCAGTAGGGGGAGTCCTATTTACAATGAGCAGTTCTTC. The full variable domain, completed using reference TRBV11-3 and TRBJ2-1, is EAGVVQSPRYKIIEKKQPVAFWCNPISGHNTLYWYLQNLGQGPELLIRYENEEAVDDSQLPKDRFSAERLKGVDSTLKIQPAELGDSAVYLCASRGSPIYNEQFFGPGTRLTVL.

About this clone: At one end, the junction sequence differs from germline, possibly due to a read error. This sequence joins TRBV28 and TRBJ2-5, with D unresolved. The CDR3 spans 13 residues. CDR1 and CDR2 from the germline V gene are MDHEN and SYDVKM. The CDR3 DNA reads TGTGCCAGCGGTTTCGGTGTCCGGGAGACCCAGTACTTC. Translation: CASGFGVRETQYF.

The chain uses TRBV29-1 and TRBJ1-1; D gene ambiguous. CDR3 length: 12 amino acids. Germline V gene sequence: CDR1 SQVTM, CDR2 ANQGSEA. V was cut by 4 bases and J by 4 bases, with 10 bases left in between. CDR3 coding DNA: TGCAGCGTTGGGCCAGGCAGCACTGAAGCTTTCTTT. Protein product: CSVGPGSTEAFF.

The chain is built from TRBV6-1 and TRBJ2-1; TRBD2 matches at 12 bases. J was trimmed by 12 bases and V by 6 bases; bases with no gene match: 3. Germline values: CDR1 MNHNS, CDR2 SASEGT. This CDR3 has 12 amino acids. As DNA, the CDR3 is TGTGCCAGCAGCCGGACTAGCGGGATGCAGTTCTTC. It encodes CASSRTSGMQFF.

The chain employs TRBV11-2 and TRBJ2-3; TRBD2 matches at 8 bases. In germline, CDR1 is SGHAT, CDR2 FQNNGV. V gave up 5 bases and J gave up 8 bases; unmatched junction bases: 15. This CDR3 contains 16 residues. Here the CDR3 reads CASSPGYPGGYGTQYF. The CDR3 DNA reads TGTGCCAGCAGCCCTGGCTATCCGGGGGGGTACGGTACGCAGTATTTT.

V usage is TRBV4-1 and J usage is TRBJ2-5; the match to TRBD2 covers 9 bases. Germline-derived CDR1 and CDR2 are MGHRA and YSYEKL. CDR3 length: 15 residues. Unmatched junction bases numbered 6, after V lost 2 bases and J lost 5 bases. In DNA, the CDR3 is TGCGCCAGCAGCCAAATAGCGGGAGAGGGGGAGACCCAGTACTTC. It translates to CASSQIAGEGETQYF.

The rearrangement uses TRBV11-2 and TRBJ1-3; possible D gene TRBD1, 5 bases. CDR3 length: 13 residues. V was pared by 7 bases and J by 5 bases, with 12 bases between. Germline V gene lookup returns CDR1 SGHAT and CDR2 FQNNGV. The CDR3 loop reads CASTLGLRNTIYF. The CDR3 nucleotides read TGTGCCAGCACCCTGGGGCTCCGAAACACCATATATTTT.

The chain links TRBV19 to TRBJ2-1; D is perhaps TRBD1 (5 bases). Germline lookup yields CDR1 LNHDA and CDR2 SQIVND (reference sequence). This CDR3 has 14 amino acids. Trimming left V 6 bases short and J 5 bases short, with 14 bases between. The DNA for the CDR3 is TGTGCCAGTAGAGGGGCCTTCGGTGACAATGAGCAGTTCTTC. This encodes CASRGAFGDNEQFF.

The chain links TRBV6-5 to TRBJ2-3; 11 bases align to TRBD1. V trimming: 4 bases; J trimming: 2 bases; junction bases outside the gene matches: 2. The CDR3 loop spans 15 amino acids. Germline V CDR1 and CDR2: MNHEY, SVGAGI. In DNA, the CDR3 is TGTGCCAGCAGTTTTGGACAGGGGGCCACAGATACGCAGTATTTT. It is translated as CASSFGQGATDTQYF.

The rearrangement uses TRBV2 and TRBJ2-7; D not resolved. This CDR3 comprises 12 residues. Germline CDR1 and CDR2: SNHLY and FYNNEI. V was shortened by 8 bases and J by 4 bases, with 12 bases between the two germline ends. CDR3 DNA: TGTGCCAGCGTTGATCCCCTATACGAGCAGTACTTC. Translating it yields CASVDPLYEQYF.

The chain uses TRBV4-3 and TRBJ1-5; 8 bases are shared with TRBD1. Germline V CDR1 and CDR2: LGHNA, YSLEER. The CDR3 extends over 15 amino acids. V was pared by 3 bases and J by 5 bases, with 6 bases of the junction left unmatched. The CDR3 region has the DNA TGCGCCAGCAGCCAGGACGGACAGGGCGATCAGCCCCAGCATTTT. Protein product: CASSQDGQGDQPQHF.

The chain has TRBV30 and TRBJ2-7, with D possibly matching TRBD1 (6 bases). With 1 base removed from V and 3 bases from J, the gap between germline ends came to 22 bases. This CDR3 spans 17 amino acids. Germline V gene sequence: CDR1 GTSNPN, CDR2 SVGIG (reference sequence). CDR3 nucleotide sequence: TGTGCCTGGAGTGATCTGGTCGAAGACAGGATCTACTACGAGCAGTACTTC. Its protein is CAWSDLVEDRIYYEQYF.

CDR3 residues: CASSTPDRVAIEQFF. The CDR3 DNA reads TGTGCCAGCAGCACTCCCGACAGGGTCGCAATTGAGCAGTTCTTC. This chain connects TRBV5-8 to TRBJ2-1; TRBD1 agrees at 7 bases. V was clipped by 4 bases and J by 9 bases; unmatched bases: 13. Looked up from germline, CDR1 is SGHTS and CDR2 is YDEGEE. This CDR3 has 15 residues.

The rearrangement joins TRBV5-4 to TRBJ2-7; 13 nucleotides match TRBD2. With 4 bases clipped from V and 4 bases from J, the junction kept 5 bases outside the gene matches. Germline V gene data show CDR1 as SGHNT and CDR2 as YYREEE (reference sequence). This CDR3 is 15 amino acids long. CDR3: CASSRTSGRGYEQYF. The CDR3 DNA follows: TGTGCCAGCAGCCGGACTAGCGGGAGAGGGTACGAGCAGTACTTC.

The V and J genes are TRBV7-6 and TRBJ2-2; D might be TRBD2 (6 bases). V was shortened by 10 bases and J by 2 bases, with 11 bases between the two germline ends. Germline-derived CDR1 and CDR2 are SGHVS and FNYEAQ. The CDR3 consists of 13 residues. The CDR3 loop reads CATKTRNTGELFF. For the CDR3, the DNA is TGTGCCACCAAGACTAGAAACACCGGGGAGCTGTTTTTT.

The chain carries TRBV6-5 and TRBJ2-1, with D tentatively TRBD2 (6 bases). The V gene lost 0 bases and the J gene lost 6 bases, with 6 bases spanning the gap. CDR1 is MNHEY and CDR2 is SVGAGI in the germline V gene. The CDR3 spans 13 residues. CDR3 loop: CASSYSRGNEQFF. The CDR3, as DNA: TGTGCCAGCAGTTACTCGCGGGGCAATGAGCAGTTCTTC.

The V gene is TRBV7-6, the J gene TRBJ1-2, with 7 nucleotides matching TRBD1. The CDR3 is 15 residues long. The germline gives CDR1 SGHVS, CDR2 FNYEAQ. V lost 4 bases and J lost 7; bases outside the gene matches: 12. Written as DNA, the CDR3 is TGTGCCAGCAGCTCGGATGCCAGGGGGATCTCTGGCTACACCTTC. Residues: CASSSDARGISGYTF. The entire variable domain, with the rest obtained from reference TRBV7-6 and TRBJ1-2, is as follows: GAGVSQSPRYKVTKRGQDVALRCDPISGHVSLYWYRQALGQGPEFLTYFNYEAQQDKSGLPNDRFSAERPEGSISTLTIQRTEQRDSAMYRCASSSDARGISGYTFGSGTRLTVV.

The rearrangement uses TRBV5-1 and TRBJ2-1, with D possibly TRBD1 on 5 matching bases. The germline V gene encodes CDR1 SGHRS and CDR2 YFSETQ. The V end was cut by 0 bases, the J end by 8 bases, with 18 bases between. This CDR3 has 16 residues. The CDR3 nucleotides are TGCGCCAGCAGCTTGGCTAAGGGTTGGCAACAGGATGAGCAGTTCTTC. As protein: CASSLAKGWQQDEQFF.